The rows below give T cell receptor beta chains drawn from one sample of a study of blood T cell repertoires in COVID-19. Using immunoSEQ multiplex PCR, the repertoire was profiled, and TCRdb retains in-frame clones only, with some absent. The sample gives about 430,000 clones, approximately 88% of which show up once; roughly 0.97% is in the top ten. The sample was PBMCs or T cells enriched from blood (not recorded which). The receptor set was obtained from a young woman with acute COVID-19. The CDR3 runs from the conserved cysteine through the conserved F or W. Fields, in order: clone size, V gene, D gene, J gene, CDR3 DNA, CDR3 protein. A D gene is named only where the DNA matches it firmly. Size values are once, few and many counts, or a class for expanded clones, and some rows have none.

NA	TRBV4-1	NA	TRBJ2-3	TGCGCCAGCAGCCAAGAGTTATTTGCAGATACGCAGTATTTT	CASSQELFADTQYF
NA	TRBV5-5	NA	TRBJ1-2	TGTGCCAGCAGCTTGGACCCTGGCGGCTACACCTTC	CASSLDPGGYTF
NA	TRBV5-1	NA	TRBJ2-5	TGCGCCAGCAGCAGGTCGGGGTCCTATGGGGAGACCCAGTACTTC	CASSRSGSYGETQYF
NA	TRBV27	NA	TRBJ1-4	TGTGCCAGCAGTTTACGGGGGGGGTATCACGAAAAACTGTTTTTT	CASSLRGGYHEKLFF
NA	TRBV3-1/TRBV3-2	NA	TRBJ1-2	TGTGCCAGCAGCCAAGACAGGGGATATAACTATGGCTACACCTTC	CASSQDRGYNYGYTF
NA	TRBV5-6	TRBD2	TRBJ2-3	TGTGCCAGCAGCCCCCCCCGGGGGGGCTTCACAGATACGCAGTATTTT	CASSPPRGGFTDTQYF
NA	TRBV4-2	NA	TRBJ1-1	TGTGCCAGCAGCCAAAGATCGGGGAGCCTGTTTGAAGCTTTCTTT	CASSQRSGSLFEAFF
NA	TRBV6-6	TRBD2	TRBJ2-1	TGTGCCAGCAGGATATGGGACGGGGGGTACAATGAGCAGTTCTTC	CASRIWDGGYNEQFF
NA	TRBV2	TRBD1	TRBJ1-2	TGTGCCAGCAGTGTAACGACAGGGGTCGGCGGCTACACCTTC	CASSVTTGVGGYTF
NA	TRBV5-5	NA	TRBJ1-2	TGTGCCAGCAGCTTGTTGAGTCACTATGGCTACACCTTC	CASSLLSHYGYTF
once	TRBV13	TRBD2	TRBJ2-7	TGTGCCAGCAGCTTGACTAGCGGGGGGGCATACGAGCAGTACTTC	CASSLTSGGAYEQYF
NA	TRBV19	TRBD2	TRBJ2-1	TGTGCCAGTAGCGTTGGAAGCGGGGGGGTAAATGAGCAGTTCTTC	CASSVGSGGVNEQFF
once	TRBV9	TRBD2	TRBJ2-1	TGTGCCAGCAGCGTAGCGAGGGCTAGCGGGGGGGCCAAGGATGAGCAGTTCTTC	CASSVARASGGAKDEQFF
NA	TRBV20-1	TRBD2	TRBJ2-1	TGCAGTGCTAGTCCCCTAGCGGGGGACCACAATGAGCAGTTCTTC	CSASPLAGDHNEQFF
NA	TRBV2	NA	TRBJ1-6	TGTGCCAGCAGTACATATAATTCACCCCTCCACTTT	CASSTYNSPLHF
NA	TRBV19	NA	TRBJ2-6	TGTGCCAGTAGTATGAGGTGGCAGGGGAACAACGTCCTGACTTTC	CASSMRWQGNNVLTF
NA	TRBV18	NA	TRBJ1-1	TGTGCCAGCTCTCCCGGGACATCGAACACTGAAGCTTTCTTT	CASSPGTSNTEAFF
NA	TRBV7-2	TRBD1	TRBJ1-6	TGTGCCAGCAGCTTTCAACAGGGGGCGGGTTCACCCCTCCACTTT	CASSFQQGAGSPLHF
NA	TRBV6-5	NA	TRBJ1-5	TGTGCCAGCAGTTCGGGACTCCCTAGCAATCAGCCCCAGCATTTT	CASSSGLPSNQPQHF
few	TRBV29-1	TRBD1	TRBJ1-1	TGCAGCGCTACGGACAGGGGGGACACTGAAGCTTTCTTT	CSATDRGDTEAFF
NA	TRBV7-9	NA	TRBJ1-1	TGTGCCAGCACCTCACCCGGACGAGGGAAGGCTGAAGCTTTCTTT	CASTSPGRGKAEAFF
NA	TRBV5-1	NA	TRBJ1-4	TGCGCCAGCAGGCAGGGATCAACTAATGAAAAACTGTTTTTT	CASRQGSTNEKLFF
few	TRBV7-9	TRBD2	TRBJ2-3	TGTGCCAGCAGCTTAGCGTCTAGCGGGGAACAAACGCAGTATTTT	CASSLASSGEQTQYF
NA	TRBV7-9	NA	TRBJ2-7	TGTGCCAGCAGCTTTGGCGGCTCCTACGAGCAGTACTTC	CASSFGGSYEQYF
NA	TRBV5-1	TRBD1	TRBJ2-7	TGCGCCAGCAGCAACGGACAGGGCCACTACGAGCAGTACTTC	CASSNGQGHYEQYF
once	TRBV27	TRBD1	TRBJ2-3	TGTGCCAGCAGTTTCGGACAGGGTAGCACAGATACGCAGTATTTT	CASSFGQGSTDTQYF
NA	TRBV2	NA	TRBJ1-6	TGTGCCAGCAGTGAATCCCAGGGAATGTCACCCCTCCACTTT	CASSESQGMSPLHF
NA	TRBV27	NA	TRBJ2-5	TGTGCCAGCAGCGAGGCGGGGGAGACCCAGTACTTC	CASSEAGETQYF
once	TRBV19	NA	TRBJ1-2	TGTGCCAGTAGTAGACGGGACACCCGATCAGGCTATGGCTACACCTTC	CASSRRDTRSGYGYTF
NA	TRBV6-5	TRBD1	TRBJ1-2	TGTGCCAGCAGTCCCGGGACAGGGTACTATGGCTACACCTTC	CASSPGTGYYGYTF
NA	TRBV5-6	TRBD1	TRBJ1-4	TGTGCCAGCAGCTCTACAGGGGCGGGATCACTGTTTTTT	CASSSTGAGSLFF
NA	TRBV6-5	NA	TRBJ1-5	TGTGCCAGCAGTCCCAGAACTAGCAGCAATCAGCCCCAGCATTTT	CASSPRTSSNQPQHF